Presented here are 6 T cell receptor beta chains from one specimen sequenced in a study of CD8 T cells in Susac syndrome. After extraction with the RNeasy kit, 0.5 to 1 ug of the RNA was reverse transcribed using random hexamers. One entry per CDR3 protein results from TCRdb running MiXCR on the immunoSEQ multiplex PCR reads. In the table there are 100,000 to 150,000 distinct CDR3 sequences, 85% to 95% of which are singletons. Sequenced material: CD8+ T cells from PBMCs. These receptor sequences come from a human donor with Susac syndrome.

V and J are TRBV7-9 and TRBJ2-2, with D perhaps TRBD1 or TRBD2 (6 bases each). The CDR3 extends over 15 amino acids. Trimming shortened V by 5 bases and J by 7 bases, and 17 bases separated the two germline ends. Germline V lookup: CDR1 SEHNR, CDR2 FQNEAQ (reference sequence). In nucleotides, the CDR3 is TGTGCCAGCAGCCCCGAAGGGGGGCGGTTCGGGGAGCTGTTTTTT. It codes for CASSPEGGRFGELFF.

This chain uses TRBV29-1 with TRBJ1-2, with 7 positions matching TRBD1. The CDR3 length is 13 residues. V lost 6 bases and J lost 4; bases outside the gene matches: 8. Germline CDR1 SQVTM, CDR2 ANQGSEA. In DNA form, the CDR3 reads TGCAGCGTCCATACAGGGGTTAGCTATGGCTACACCTTC. It encodes CSVHTGVSYGYTF. The variable domain in full, with the rest retrieved from reference TRBV29-1 and TRBJ1-2, is SAVISQKPSRDICQRGTSLTIQCQVDSQVTMMFWYRQQPGQSLTLIATANQGSEATYESGFVIDKFPISRPNLTFSTLTVSNMSPEDSSIYLCSVHTGVSYGYTFGSGTRLTVV.

V and J are TRBV29-1 and TRBJ2-5; no reliable D call. The germline CDR1 and CDR2 sequences are SQVTM and ANQGSEA. The V and J ends lost 5 bases and 2 bases respectively, with 9 bases between them. There are 12 residues in the CDR3. As DNA, the CDR3 is TGCAGCGTTATTGGCAGACAAGAGACCCAGTACTTC. Its protein is CSVIGRQETQYF.

The chain joins TRBV29-1 to TRBJ1-2; 7 positions match TRBD1. Trimming at V came to 5 bases and at J to 4 bases, leaving 4 bases not matched to a gene. The CDR3 contains 12 residues. The germline gives CDR1 SQVTM, CDR2 ANQGSEA. The CDR3 is CSVPTGSYGYTF. The CDR3 DNA sequence: TGCAGCGTTCCGACAGGGTCCTATGGCTACACCTTC.

This chain connects TRBV25-1 to TRBJ2-1; D assignment may be TRBD1 or TRBD2 (5 bases each). CDR1 MGHDK and CDR2 SYGVNS come from the germline V gene. Trimming left V 3 bases short and J 8 bases short, with 14 bases between. CDR3 size: 14 residues. The DNA for the CDR3 is TGTGCCAGCAGTGAGTCCCGAGGGGTCTATGAGCAGTTCTTC. Translating it yields CASSESRGVYEQFF. Complete variable domain (other parts from reference TRBV25-1 and TRBJ2-1): EADIYQTPRYLVIGTGKKITLECSQTMGHDKMYWYQQDPGMELHLIHYSYGVNSTEKGDLSSESTVSRIRTEHFPLTLESARPSHTSQYLCASSESRGVYEQFFGPGTRLTVL.

The V and J genes are TRBV9 and TRBJ2-1; 10 nucleotides align to TRBD2. Per the germline V gene, CDR1 is SGDLS and CDR2 is YYNGEE. With V trimmed by 4 bases and J by 7 bases, 8 bases remained unmatched. The CDR3 extends over 15 amino acids. The CDR3 loop is CASSSRAGGLNEQFF. In DNA form, the CDR3 reads TGTGCCAGCAGCTCTCGAGCGGGGGGGCTTAATGAGCAGTTCTTC.